This T cell receptor (beta chain) was recorded in a study of cytomegalovirus exposure and HLA in healthy donors. Regarding the study as a whole: Reported findings show TCR beta sequences accurately forecast HLA-A and HLA-B alleles in most subjects. Per published reports, the classifier diagnosed cytomegalovirus status with high specificity and sensitivity. Common viral pathogens (according to a later analysis) appeared linked to several of the most significant clusters. A later analysis found TCR association rates differed by HLA locus, highest for DRB1 and lowest for HLA-C.

About this clone: The antigen is not known.

V was pared by 3 bases and J by 4 bases, with 24 bases between. Germline V gene sequence: CDR1 LNHDA, CDR2 SQIVND (reference sequence). The CDR3 has 19 amino acids. 60 Vbeta and 13 Jbeta primers were used in PCR. Profiled with immunoSEQ multiplex PCR; TCRdb holds only in-frame clones, not every one. The listing contains more than 110,000 clones. This sequence originates from a man aged 40-49 years in good health and CMV-seronegative. The sequenced material came from PBMCs. The rearrangement uses TRBV19 and TRBJ1-4; D remains ambiguous. CDR3 DNA sequence: TGTGCCAGTAGTATGAGGCGAGGAGGAATTAGCTACCTTAATGAAAAACTGTTTTTT. Encoded protein: CASSMRRGGISYLNEKLFF. Variable domain in full (rest from reference TRBV19 and TRBJ1-4): DGGITQSPKYLFRKEGQNVTLSCEQNLNHDAMYWYRQDPGQGLRLIYYSQIVNDFQKGDIAEGYSVSREKKESFPLTVTSAQKNPTAFYLCASSMRRGGISYLNEKLFFGSGTQLSVL.